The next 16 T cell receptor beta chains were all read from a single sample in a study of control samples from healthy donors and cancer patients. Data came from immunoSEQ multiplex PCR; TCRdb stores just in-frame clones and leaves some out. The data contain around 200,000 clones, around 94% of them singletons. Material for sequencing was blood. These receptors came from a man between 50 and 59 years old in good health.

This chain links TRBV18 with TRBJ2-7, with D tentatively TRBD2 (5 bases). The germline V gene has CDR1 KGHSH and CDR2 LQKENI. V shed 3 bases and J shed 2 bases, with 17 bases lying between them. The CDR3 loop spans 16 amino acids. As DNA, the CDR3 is TGTGCCAGCTCACCCATAGGGCCCGGAGGCGCCTACGAGCAGTACGTC. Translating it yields CASSPIGPGGAYEQYV.

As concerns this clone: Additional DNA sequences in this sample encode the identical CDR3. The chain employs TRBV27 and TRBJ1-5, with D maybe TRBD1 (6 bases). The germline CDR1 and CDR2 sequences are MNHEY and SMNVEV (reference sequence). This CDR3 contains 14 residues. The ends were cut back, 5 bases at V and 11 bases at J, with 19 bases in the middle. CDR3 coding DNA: TGTGCCAGCAGTCCGCTGGCGGGGGGGCTGGCCCAGCATTTT. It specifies CASSPLAGGLAQHF.

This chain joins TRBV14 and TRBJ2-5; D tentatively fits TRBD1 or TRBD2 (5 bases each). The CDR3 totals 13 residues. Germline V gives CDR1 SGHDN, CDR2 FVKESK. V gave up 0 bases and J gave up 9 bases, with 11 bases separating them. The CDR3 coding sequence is TGTGCCAGCAGCCAAGATGGGGGATGGGCCCAGTACTTC. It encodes CASSQDGGWAQYF.

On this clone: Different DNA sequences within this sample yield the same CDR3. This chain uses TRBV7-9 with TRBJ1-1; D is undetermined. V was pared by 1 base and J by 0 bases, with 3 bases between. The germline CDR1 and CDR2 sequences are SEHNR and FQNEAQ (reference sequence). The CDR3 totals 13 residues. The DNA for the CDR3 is TGTGCCAGCAGCTTAGATATGAACACTGAAGCTTTCTTT. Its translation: CASSLDMNTEAFF.

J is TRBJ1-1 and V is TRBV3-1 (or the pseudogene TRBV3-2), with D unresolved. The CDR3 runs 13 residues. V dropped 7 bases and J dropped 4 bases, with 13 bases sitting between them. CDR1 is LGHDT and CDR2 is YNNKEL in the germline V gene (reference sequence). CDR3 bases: TGTGCCAGCAACACCCCTGAGGGCACTGAAGCTTTCTTT. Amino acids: CASNTPEGTEAFF.

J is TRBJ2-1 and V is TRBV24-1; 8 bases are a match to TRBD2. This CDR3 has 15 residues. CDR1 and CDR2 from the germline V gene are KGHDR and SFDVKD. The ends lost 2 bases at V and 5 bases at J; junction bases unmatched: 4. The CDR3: CATSDSGGADNEQFF. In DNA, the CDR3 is TGTGCCACCAGTGATTCCGGGGGGGCGGACAATGAGCAGTTCTTC.

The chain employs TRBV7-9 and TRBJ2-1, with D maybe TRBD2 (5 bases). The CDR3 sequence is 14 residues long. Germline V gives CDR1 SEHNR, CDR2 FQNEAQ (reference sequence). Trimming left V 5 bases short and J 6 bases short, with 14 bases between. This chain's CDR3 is CASSAEGLSNEQFF. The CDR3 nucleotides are TGTGCCAGCAGCGCCGAGGGCCTCAGCAATGAGCAGTTCTTC.

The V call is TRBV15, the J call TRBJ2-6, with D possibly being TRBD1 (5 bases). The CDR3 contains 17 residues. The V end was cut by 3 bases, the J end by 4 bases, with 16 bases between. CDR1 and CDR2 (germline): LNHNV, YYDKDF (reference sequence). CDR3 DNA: TGTGCCACCAGCAGGCATCCTCAGGGAAGAGGGGCCAACGTCCTGACTTTC. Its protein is CATSRHPQGRGANVLTF.

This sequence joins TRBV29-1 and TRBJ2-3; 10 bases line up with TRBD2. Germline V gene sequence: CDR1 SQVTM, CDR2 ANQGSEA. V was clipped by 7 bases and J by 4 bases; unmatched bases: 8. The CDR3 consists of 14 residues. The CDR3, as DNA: TGCAGCGCCCGAAGCGGGGGGGCCCCAGATACGCAGTATTTT. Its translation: CSARSGGAPDTQYF.

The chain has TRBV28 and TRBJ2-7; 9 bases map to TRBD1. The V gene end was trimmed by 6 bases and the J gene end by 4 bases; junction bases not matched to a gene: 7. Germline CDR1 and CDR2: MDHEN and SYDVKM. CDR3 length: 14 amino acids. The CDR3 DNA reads TGTGCCAGCAGCCTCACAGGGGGCCTGTACGAGCAGTACTTC. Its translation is CASSLTGGLYEQYF.

Here the CDR3 reads CASSLAGGNTEAFF. Written as DNA, the CDR3 is TGTGCCAGCAGCCTAGCAGGGGGGAACACTGAAGCTTTCTTT. This chain uses TRBV7-3 with TRBJ1-1, with 7 nucleotides matching TRBD1. The length of the CDR3 is 14 residues. V gave up 5 bases and J gave up 1 base; unmatched junction bases: 4. Per the germline V gene, CDR1 is SGHTA and CDR2 is FQGTGA.

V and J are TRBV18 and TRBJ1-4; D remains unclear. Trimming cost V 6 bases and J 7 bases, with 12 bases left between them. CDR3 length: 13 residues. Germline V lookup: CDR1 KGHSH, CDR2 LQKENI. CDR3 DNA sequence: TGTGCCAGCTCCGGCGGGGATGGTGAAAAACTGTTTTTT. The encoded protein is CASSGGDGEKLFF.

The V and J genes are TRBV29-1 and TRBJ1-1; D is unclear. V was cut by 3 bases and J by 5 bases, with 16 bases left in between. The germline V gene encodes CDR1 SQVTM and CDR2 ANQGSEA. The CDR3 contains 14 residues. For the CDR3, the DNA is TGCAGCGTTGATCGGGGTGGGCTGATGACTGAAGCTTTCTTT. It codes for CSVDRGGLMTEAFF.

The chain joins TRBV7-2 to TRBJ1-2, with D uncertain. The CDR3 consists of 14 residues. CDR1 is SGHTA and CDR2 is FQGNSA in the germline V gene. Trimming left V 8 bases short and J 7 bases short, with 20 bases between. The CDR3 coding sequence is TGTGCCAGCCGCCGTCCTGGTGTAGGGAGTGGCTACACCTTC. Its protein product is CASRRPGVGSGYTF. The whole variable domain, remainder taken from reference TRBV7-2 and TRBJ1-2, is GAGVSQSPSNKVTEKGKDVELRCDPISGHTALYWYRQSLGQGLEFLIYFQGNSAPDKSGLPSDRFSAERTGGSVSTLTIQRTQQEDSAVYLCASRRPGVGSGYTFGSGTRLTVV.

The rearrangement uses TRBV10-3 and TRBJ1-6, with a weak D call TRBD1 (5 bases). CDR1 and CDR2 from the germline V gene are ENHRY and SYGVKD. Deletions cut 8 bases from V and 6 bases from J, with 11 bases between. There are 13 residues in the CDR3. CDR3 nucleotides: TGTGCCATCTTACAGGAACCTAATTCACCCCTCCACTTT. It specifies CAILQEPNSPLHF.

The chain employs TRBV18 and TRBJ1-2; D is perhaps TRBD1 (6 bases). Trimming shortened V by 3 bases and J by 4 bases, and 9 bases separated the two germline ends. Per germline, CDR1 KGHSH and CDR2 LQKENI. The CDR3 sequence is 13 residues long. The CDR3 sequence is CASSPSRGYGYTF. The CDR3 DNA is TGTGCCAGCTCACCCTCCAGGGGCTATGGCTACACCTTC.